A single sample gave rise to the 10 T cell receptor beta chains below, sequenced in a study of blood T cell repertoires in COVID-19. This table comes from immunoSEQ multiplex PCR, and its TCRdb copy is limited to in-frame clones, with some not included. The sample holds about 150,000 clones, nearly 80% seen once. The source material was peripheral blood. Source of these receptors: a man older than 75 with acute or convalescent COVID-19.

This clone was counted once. This CDR3 reads CASSLLPGLAGYSDTQYF. CDR3 nucleotide sequence: TGCGCCAGCAGCCTCCTACCGGGACTAGCGGGTTACTCGGATACGCAGTATTTT. The V and J genes are TRBV5-1 and TRBJ2-3; 12 bases fit TRBD2. After removal of 4 bases from V and 6 bases from J, the junction contained 15 bases not matched to a gene. The CDR3 has 18 residues. Germline lookup yields CDR1 SGHRS and CDR2 YFSETQ.

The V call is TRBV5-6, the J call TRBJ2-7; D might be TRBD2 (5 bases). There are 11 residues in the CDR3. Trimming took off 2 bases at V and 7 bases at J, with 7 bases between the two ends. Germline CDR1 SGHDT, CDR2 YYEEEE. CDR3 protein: CASSLSGEQYV. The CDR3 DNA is TGTGCCAGCAGCTTATCGGGGGAGCAGTACGTC.

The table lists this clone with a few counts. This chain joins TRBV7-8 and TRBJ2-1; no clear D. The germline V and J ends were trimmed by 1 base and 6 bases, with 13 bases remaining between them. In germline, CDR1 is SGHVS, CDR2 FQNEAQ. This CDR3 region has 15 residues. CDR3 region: CASSLESSPGNEQFF. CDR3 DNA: TGTGCCAGCAGCTTAGAGTCGTCACCGGGCAATGAGCAGTTCTTC.

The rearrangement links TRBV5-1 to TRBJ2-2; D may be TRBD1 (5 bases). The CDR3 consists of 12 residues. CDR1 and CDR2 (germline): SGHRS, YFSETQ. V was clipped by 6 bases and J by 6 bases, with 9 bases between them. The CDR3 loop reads CASKGPPGELFF. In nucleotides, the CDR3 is TGCGCCAGCAAGGGGCCCCCCGGGGAGCTGTTTTTT.

This CDR3 is CASSSSSMLNTEAFF. In DNA, the CDR3 is TGTGCCAGCAGCTCCTCTAGCATGCTGAACACTGAAGCTTTCTTT. J is TRBJ1-1 and V is TRBV11-2; no clear D gene. Germline CDR1 reads SGHAT; CDR2 reads FQNNGV. This CDR3 has 15 residues. V shed 4 bases and J shed 0 bases, with 12 bases lying between them.

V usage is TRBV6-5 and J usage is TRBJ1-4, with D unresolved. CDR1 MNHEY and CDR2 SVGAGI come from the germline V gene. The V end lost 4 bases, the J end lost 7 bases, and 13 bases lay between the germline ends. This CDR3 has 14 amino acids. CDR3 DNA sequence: TGTGCCAGCAGTTCCCGGGCAGCGGGTGAAAAACTGTTTTTT. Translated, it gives CASSSRAAGEKLFF.

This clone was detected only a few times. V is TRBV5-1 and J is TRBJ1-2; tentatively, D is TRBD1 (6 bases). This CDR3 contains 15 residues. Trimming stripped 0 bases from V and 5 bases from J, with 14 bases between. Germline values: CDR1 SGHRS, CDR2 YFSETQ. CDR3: CASSLEAGANYGYTF. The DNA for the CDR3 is TGCGCCAGCAGCTTGGAGGCAGGGGCGAATTATGGCTACACCTTC.

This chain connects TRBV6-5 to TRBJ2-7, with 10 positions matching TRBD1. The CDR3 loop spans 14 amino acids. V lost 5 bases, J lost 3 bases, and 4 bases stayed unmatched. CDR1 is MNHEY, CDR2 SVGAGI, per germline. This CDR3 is CASSRRTGGYEQYF. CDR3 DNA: TGTGCCAGCAGTCGCCGGACAGGGGGCTACGAGCAGTACTTC.

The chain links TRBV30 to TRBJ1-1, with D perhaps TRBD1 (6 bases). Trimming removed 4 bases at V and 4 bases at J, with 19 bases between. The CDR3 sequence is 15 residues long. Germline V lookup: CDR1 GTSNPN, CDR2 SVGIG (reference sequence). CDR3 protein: CAWIRQGSWSTEAFF. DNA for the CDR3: TGTGCCTGGATAAGGCAGGGGAGTTGGAGCACTGAAGCTTTCTTT.

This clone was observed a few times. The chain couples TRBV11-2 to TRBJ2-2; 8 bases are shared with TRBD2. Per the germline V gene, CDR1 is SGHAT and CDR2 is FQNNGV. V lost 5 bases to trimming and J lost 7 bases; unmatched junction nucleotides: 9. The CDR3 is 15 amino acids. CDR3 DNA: TGTGCCAGCAGCCCCGGTTGGAGCGGGGGCGGGGAGCTGTTTTTT. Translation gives CASSPGWSGGGELFF.